The next 23 T cell receptor beta chains were all read from a single sample in a study of shared clonotypes between healthy human individuals. Assay used: immunoSEQ multiplex PCR; TCRdb lists only in-frame clones, some missing. The repertoire has around 2,100,000 clones, about 94% of them found once; the top ten carry 1.2%. CD45RO-negative, CCR7-selected cells formed the naive CD8 fraction, which excluded terminally differentiated effector memory CD45RA+ cells. Source material: naive CD8+ T cells sorted from blood. Every receptor here comes from a man in his late teens or twenties in good health.

The chain combines TRBV5-1 with TRBJ2-3; no clear D. V was cut by 4 bases and J by 11 bases, with 11 bases left in between. This CDR3 has 11 amino acids. Germline CDR1 SGHRS, CDR2 YFSETQ. The CDR3 DNA is TGCGCCAGCAGCACGGGTGGGGAGCAGTATTTT. Protein sequence: CASSTGGEQYF.

The chain combines TRBV2 with TRBJ2-1; 9 bases match TRBD1. The CDR3 extends over 15 amino acids. Germline V CDR1 and CDR2: SNHLY, FYNNEI. The ends lost 1 base at V and 8 bases at J; junction bases unmatched: 6. This CDR3 reads CASSEEGQGGYEQFF. DNA of the CDR3: TGTGCCAGCAGTGAAGAGGGACAGGGAGGGTATGAGCAGTTCTTC.

The chain is built from TRBV5-4 and TRBJ2-3; TRBD2 matches at 11 bases. CDR3 size: 16 residues. CDR1 is SGHNT and CDR2 is YYREEE in the germline V gene (reference sequence). Trimming at V came to 4 bases and at J to 3 bases, leaving 7 bases not matched to a gene. The DNA of the CDR3 is TGTGCCAGCAGCGTGTATGGGACTAGCGGTACAGATACGCAGTATTTT. Amino acid sequence: CASSVYGTSGTDTQYF.

This chain uses TRBV6-1 with TRBJ1-4; D unclear. The CDR3 spans 17 residues. V lost 0 bases to trimming and J lost 2 bases, with 13 bases between them. CDR1 and CDR2 from the germline V gene are MNHNS and SASEGT. The CDR3 here is CASSEADPTWTNEKLFF. CDR3 DNA sequence: TGTGCCAGCAGTGAAGCCGATCCGACCTGGACTAATGAAAAACTGTTTTTT.

This clone was observed once. The chain combines TRBV27 with TRBJ2-1; the match to TRBD2 covers 8 bases. CDR3 length equals 17 residues. The germline gives CDR1 MNHEY, CDR2 SMNVEV (reference sequence). V was clipped by 4 bases and J by 0 bases; unmatched bases: 8. The CDR3 sequence is CASSSWTSKSSYNEQFF. The CDR3 DNA follows: TGTGCCAGCAGTTCCTGGACTAGCAAGAGCTCCTACAATGAGCAGTTCTTC.

To note about this clone: Other DNA sequences from this sample encode an identical CDR3 as well. CDR3 residues: CASSAGTSYEQYF. Here the CDR3 DNA reads TGTGCCAGTAGTGCCGGGACATCATACGAGCAGTACTTC. This chain links TRBV19 with TRBJ2-7, with D maybe TRBD1 (6 bases). Deletions cut 5 bases from V and 4 bases from J, with 12 bases between. CDR3 size: 13 residues. Germline CDR1 is LNHDA and CDR2 is SQIVND (reference sequence).

The CDR3 reads CASSLEWVVDTEAFF. For the CDR3, the DNA is TGTGCCAGCAGCTTAGAATGGGTTGTCGACACTGAAGCTTTCTTT. The chain has TRBV11-2 and TRBJ1-1; the D is unclear. This CDR3 region has 15 residues. Deletions cut 0 bases from V and 3 bases from J, with 11 bases between. The germline gives CDR1 SGHAT, CDR2 FQNNGV.

The chain is built from TRBV7-9 and TRBJ2-1; 9 nucleotides line up with TRBD2. CDR1 is SEHNR, CDR2 FQNEAQ, per germline (reference sequence). V shed 5 bases, J shed 4 bases, and the junction held 3 bases outside the gene matches. This CDR3 has 14 residues. Here the CDR3 reads CASSKRGDYNEQFF. In nucleotides, the CDR3 is TGTGCCAGCAGCAAGCGGGGGGATTACAATGAGCAGTTCTTC. Full variable domain (missing parts from reference TRBV7-9 and TRBJ2-1): DTGVSQNPRHKITKRGQNVTFRCDPISEHNRLYWYRQTLGQGPEFLTYFQNEAQLEKSRLLSDRFSAERPKGSFSTLEIQRTEQGDSAMYLCASSKRGDYNEQFFGPGTRLTVL.

The rearrangement uses TRBV21-1 and TRBJ1-1. TRBV21-1 represents a pseudogene. CDR3 length equals 14 residues. CDR3 region: CASSKAPGRTEAFF. The CDR3 DNA reads TGTGCCAGCAGCAAAGCGCCGGGACGCACTGAAGCTTTCTTT.

This chain connects TRBV28 to TRBJ1-2, with TRBD1 as a possible D gene (5 bases). CDR1 MDHEN and CDR2 SYDVKM come from the germline V gene. Trimming left V 4 bases short and J 5 bases short, with 14 bases between. The CDR3 runs to 14 residues. In DNA, the CDR3 is TGTGCCAGCAGTTCCCCCAGGGATGGGTATGGCTACACCTTC. It translates to CASSSPRDGYGYTF.

V gene TRBV7-9 combines with J gene TRBJ2-5; TRBD2 matches at 11 bases. Germline lookup yields CDR1 SEHNR and CDR2 FQNEAQ (reference sequence). Unmatched junction bases numbered 1, after V lost 4 bases and J lost 3 bases. This CDR3 comprises 14 residues. CDR3 protein: CASSSGLAEETQYF. CDR3 sequence (DNA): TGTGCCAGCAGCTCGGGACTAGCGGAAGAGACCCAGTACTTC.

The chain has TRBV25-1 and TRBJ1-2, with D perhaps matching TRBD1 (6 bases). Germline CDR1 MGHDK, CDR2 SYGVNS. V shed 3 bases and J shed 8 bases, with 16 bases lying between them. The CDR3 extends over 14 amino acids. The CDR3 reads CASSDRGLTEGYTF. CDR3 DNA: TGTGCCAGCAGTGACAGGGGTCTTACGGAGGGCTACACCTTC.

As regards this clone: The same CDR3 arises from other DNA sequences in this sample as well. The chain uses TRBV30 and TRBJ1-1; possibly TRBD1 for D (5 bases). Germline CDR1 is GTSNPN and CDR2 is SVGIG (reference sequence). Between the trimmed V and J ends, which lost 0 bases and 3 bases, there was a span of 8 bases. The CDR3 is 13 residues long. This CDR3 reads CAWSVVGDTEAFF. As DNA, the CDR3 is TGTGCCTGGAGTGTTGTAGGGGACACTGAAGCTTTCTTT. The whole variable domain, remainder taken from reference TRBV30 and TRBJ1-1, is SQTIHQWPATLVQPVGSPLSLECTVEGTSNPNLYWYRQAAGRGLQLLFYSVGIGQISSEVPQNLSASRPQDRQFILSSKKLLLSDSGFYLCAWSVVGDTEAFFGQGTRLTVV.

The rearrangement uses TRBV5-8 and TRBJ2-7, with D hard to call. Trimming removed 8 bases from V and 0 bases from J, with 21 bases in between. Per germline, CDR1 SGHTS and CDR2 YDEGEE. The length of the CDR3 is 16 residues. The chain's CDR3 is CARAGVPASSSYEQYF. CDR3 nucleotide sequence: TGTGCCAGAGCCGGAGTACCAGCTAGTAGCTCCTACGAGCAGTACTTC.

CDR3 sequence (DNA): TGTGCCAGCAGCTTGGGTAGCGGAGCGAACACCGGGGAGCTGTTTTTT. This encodes CASSLGSGANTGELFF. The J gene is TRBJ2-2, the V gene TRBV5-4; D might be TRBD2 (6 bases). The germline V gene has CDR1 SGHNT and CDR2 YYREEE (reference sequence). The CDR3 spans 16 residues. Trimming removed 0 bases at V and 0 bases at J, with 9 bases between.

For this clone: This sample includes further DNA sequences coding for the same CDR3. J is TRBJ1-1 and V is TRBV10-2; maybe TRBD1 (6 bases). This CDR3 is built from 12 residues. Germline V CDR1 and CDR2: WSHSY, SAAADI. Trimming shortened V by 2 bases and J by 11 bases, and 12 bases separated the two germline ends. CDR3 amino acids: CASSEGAGEAFF. CDR3 sequence (DNA): TGCGCCAGCAGTGAGGGGGCAGGGGAGGCTTTCTTT.

This chain uses TRBV2 with TRBJ1-4, with D perhaps TRBD1 (6 bases). Trimming took 2 bases from V and 3 from J, leaving 10 bases between them. Per the germline V gene, CDR1 is SNHLY and CDR2 is FYNNEI. The CDR3 contains 15 residues. Written as DNA, the CDR3 is TGTGCCAGCAGTGAATGGAACAGGGCTAATGAAAAACTGTTTTTT. Its translation is CASSEWNRANEKLFF.

The chain is built from TRBV11-3 and TRBJ2-1; 8 nucleotides align to TRBD2. Germline lookup yields CDR1 SGHNT and CDR2 YENEEA. With V trimmed by 0 bases and J by 5 bases, 6 bases remained unmatched. The CDR3 has 16 amino acids. The CDR3 region has the DNA TGTGCCAGCAGCTTAGATCAAGCGGGAGCCCACAATGAGCAGTTCTTC. It translates to CASSLDQAGAHNEQFF.

The V and J genes are TRBV19 and TRBJ1-1; TRBD1 matches at 8 bases. The CDR3 totals 14 residues. Germline-derived CDR1 and CDR2 are LNHDA and SQIVND (reference sequence). J was trimmed by 3 bases and V by 6 bases; bases with no gene match: 6. The CDR3 DNA reads as TGTGCCAGTAGGTGGGGGACAGGTTACACTGAAGCTTTCTTT. Residues: CASRWGTGYTEAFF.

The chain combines TRBV10-1 with TRBJ2-5; D ambiguous. Trimming took off 3 bases at V and 5 bases at J, with 13 bases between the two ends. Per germline, CDR1 WNHNN and CDR2 SYGVQD (reference sequence). The CDR3 runs to 14 residues. The CDR3 coding sequence is TGCGCCAGCAGTGACGACTTACCTGGGGAGACCCAGTACTTC. It specifies CASSDDLPGETQYF.

This clone appeared a single time. The sample holds other DNA sequences that translate to the same CDR3. The chain combines TRBV9 with TRBJ1-1, with unresolved D. The CDR3 spans 13 residues. The V gene lost 4 bases and the J gene lost 1 base, with 8 bases spanning the gap. Germline lookup yields CDR1 SGDLS and CDR2 YYNGEE. The CDR3 DNA follows: TGTGCCAGCAGCTCACAAGGGAACACTGAAGCTTTCTTT. It is translated as CASSSQGNTEAFF. The full variable domain, in which reference TRBV9 and TRBJ1-1 provide the parts outside the CDR3, is DSGVTQTPKHLITATGQRVTLRCSPRSGDLSVYWYQQSLDQGLQFLIQYYNGEERAKGNILERFSAQQFPDLHSELNLSSLELGDSALYFCASSSQGNTEAFFGQGTRLTVV.

The CDR3 loop is CASSLSPPGQEGFWGYTF. The CDR3 region has the DNA TGTGCCAGCAGCTTGTCCCCCCCGGGACAGGAGGGTTTCTGGGGCTACACCTTC. The chain couples TRBV5-5 to TRBJ1-2; 8 nucleotides align to TRBD1. This CDR3 is 18 amino acids long. With 1 base clipped from V and 8 bases from J, the junction kept 19 bases outside the gene matches. Germline CDR1 SGHKS, CDR2 YYEKEE (reference sequence).

The chain couples TRBV7-8 to TRBJ2-7; the D call may be TRBD1 or TRBD2 (5 bases each). Germline V gene data show CDR1 as SGHVS and CDR2 as FQNEAQ. The CDR3 covers 14 residues. Trimming took off 5 bases at V and 3 bases at J, with 14 bases between the two ends. CDR3 bases: TGTGCCAGCAGCGTCCTCAGTGGGGGCTACGAGCAGTACTTC. Translated, it gives CASSVLSGGYEQYF.